This TCR beta chain was documented in a study of blood T cell repertoires in COVID-19. Clones were sequenced by immunoSEQ multiplex PCR, and TCRdb holds only the in-frame ones, with some missing. This repertoire shows some 14,000 clones, 65% to 80% found once; its top ten account for around 43%. This CDR3 has 13 residues. Germline CDR1 and CDR2: MDHEN and SYDVKM. V shed 0 bases and J shed 0 bases, with 3 bases lying between them. The rearrangement joins TRBV28 to TRBJ2-7; D call uncertain. The sequenced sample consisted of peripheral blood. The clonotype comes from an elderly woman with acute or convalescent COVID-19. This CDR3 reads CASSLWASYEQYF. The CDR3 DNA follows: TGTGCCAGCAGTTTATGGGCCTCCTACGAGCAGTACTTC.